Below, one TCR beta chain is given with its context. Its matching antigen is unknown. This entry comes from a study of cytomegalovirus exposure and HLA in healthy donors. Study as a whole: The 130 or so validation repertoires used the same platform as the approximately 670 first-cohort repertoires (as reported by a later analysis). The study's findings and limits: Most sequenced TCRs were rare (though some public TCRs occurred in many donors). The authors enumerated roughly 160 TCR beta chains as linked to cytomegalovirus.

This table comes from immunoSEQ multiplex PCR, and its TCRdb copy is limited to in-frame clones, with some not included. The repertoire has about 140,000 clones, roughly 81% of them found once; the top ten carry 1.4%. The sequenced sample was PBMCs. This receptor was taken from a woman under 40 in good health and CMV-seronegative.

In nucleotides, the CDR3 is TGTGCCAGCAGCTATGCTGGCAGGTCTAATTCACCCCTCCACTTT. Translation gives CASSYAGRSNSPLHF. The chain uses TRBV5-6 and TRBJ1-6; D is undetermined. The ends were cut back, 3 bases at V and 6 bases at J, with 13 bases in the middle. The CDR3 is 15 residues long. Germline V gene data show CDR1 as SGHDT and CDR2 as YYEEEE.